This entry is about one TCR beta chain. Its antigen is as yet unknown. Germline lookup yields CDR1 SQVTM and CDR2 ANQGSEA. CDR3 length: 11 residues. V shed 7 bases and J shed 6 bases, with 10 bases lying between them. Sequencing was performed with immunoSEQ multiplex PCR; in TCRdb, only in-frame clones are kept and a portion is missing. The sample carries about 45,000 clones, 75% to 90% recorded once. The data stem from a study of OX40 agonist ivuxolimab in advanced cancers. Study overall: Ivuxolimab, which patients received intravenously every 2 weeks, was dosed at 0.01 to 10 mg/kg. General study results and limits: Low normalized clonal expansion also occurred in some nonresponding patients.

The sequence derives from an adult with an advanced solid tumor such as melanoma, head and neck, liver or kidney cancer. Sample: CD4+ or CD8+ T cells sorted from blood, taken in a trial of the OX40 agonist ivuxolimab. V gene TRBV29-1 combines with J gene TRBJ2-1; D not certain. This CDR3 reads CSAPFRNEQFF. The CDR3 bases are TGCAGCGCCCCATTCCGCAATGAGCAGTTCTTC.